The present T cell receptor (beta chain) was sequenced within a study of blood T cell repertoires in COVID-19. Across the whole study: Spain, Italy and the United States supplied samples that represented acute and convalescent COVID-19. In each case, the material was cDNA or gDNA derived from T cells, B-cell-depleted T cells, or PBMCs.

In the study's own analysis: Reference gene primer amplification in the assay estimated nucleated cell counts. TCRdb keeps only in-frame clones here, not all; method: immunoSEQ multiplex PCR. From that table come the V and J calls and clone size; the DNA was used to work out D and trimming. The repertoire holds about 200,000 clones, 89% seen once, with 4% to 5.5% in the top ten. V lost 7 bases and J lost 6; bases outside the gene matches: 8. The CDR3 covers 15 residues. Germline V CDR1 and CDR2: SNHLY, FYNNEI. The sample consisted of peripheral blood. The sequence derives from a middle-aged woman with acute or convalescent COVID-19. The chain uses TRBV2 and TRBJ2-3; 12 bases map to TRBD2. CDR3 coding DNA: TGTGCCAGCACTCCGGGACTAGCGGGCGCGGATACGCAGTATTTT. The encoded protein is CASTPGLAGADTQYF.